Below, one T cell receptor (beta chain) is given with its context. Its specificity is unknown. The sample belongs to a study of response to subunit inactivated influenza vaccine. Whole-study results and caveats: Each seasonal influenza vaccination, the authors suggested, recruits few new T cells.

TCRdb analysed the RT-PCR reads with MiXCR anew, one entry per CDR3 protein. The data hold hundreds of thousands of distinct CDR3 sequences, with about 15% observed a single time. Deletions cut 10 bases from V and 5 bases from J, with 17 bases between. Per the germline V gene, CDR1 is SNHLY and CDR2 is FYNNEI. The CDR3 runs 13 residues. V and J are TRBV2 and TRBJ2-5; TRBD2 might be the D (6 bases). This sample comprised PBMCs from blood, obtained 14 to 15 days before vaccination. The source is a middle-aged man who received an inactivated influenza vaccine. For the CDR3, the DNA is TGTGCCACCTACGGGACTGCCGCGGAGACCCAGTACTTC. As protein: CATYGTAAETQYF.